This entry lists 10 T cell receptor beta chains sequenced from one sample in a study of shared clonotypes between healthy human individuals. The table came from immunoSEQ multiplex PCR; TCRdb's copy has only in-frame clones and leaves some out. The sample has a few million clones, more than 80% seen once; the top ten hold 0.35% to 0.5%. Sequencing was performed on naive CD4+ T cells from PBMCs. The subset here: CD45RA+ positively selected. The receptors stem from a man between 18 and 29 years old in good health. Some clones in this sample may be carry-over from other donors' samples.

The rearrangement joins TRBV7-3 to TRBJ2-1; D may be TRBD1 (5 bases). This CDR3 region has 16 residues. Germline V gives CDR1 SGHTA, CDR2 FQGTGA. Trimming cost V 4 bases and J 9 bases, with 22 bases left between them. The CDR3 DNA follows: TGTGCCAGCAGCTCCCTGGGTGTGATGGGGCCGGGTGAGCAGTTCTTC. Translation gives CASSSLGVMGPGEQFF.

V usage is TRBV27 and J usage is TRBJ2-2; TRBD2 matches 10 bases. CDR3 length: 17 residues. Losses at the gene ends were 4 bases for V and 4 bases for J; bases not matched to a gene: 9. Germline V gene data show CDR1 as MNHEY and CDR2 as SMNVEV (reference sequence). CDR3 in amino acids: CASSSHLLAGVTGELFF. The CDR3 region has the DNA TGTGCCAGCAGTTCACACTTGCTAGCGGGGGTCACCGGGGAGCTGTTTTTT.

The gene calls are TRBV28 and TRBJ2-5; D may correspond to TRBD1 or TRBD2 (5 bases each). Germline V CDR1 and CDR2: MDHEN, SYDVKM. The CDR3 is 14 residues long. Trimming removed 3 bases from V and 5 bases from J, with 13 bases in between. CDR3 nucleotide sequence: TGTGCCAGCAGTTTTGCCGGGGCCTCGGAGACCCAGTACTTC. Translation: CASSFAGASETQYF.

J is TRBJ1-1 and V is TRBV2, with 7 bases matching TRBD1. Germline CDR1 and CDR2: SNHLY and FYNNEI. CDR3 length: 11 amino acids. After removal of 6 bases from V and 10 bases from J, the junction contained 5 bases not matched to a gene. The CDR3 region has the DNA TGTGCCAGCAGCCTACAGGGGAGAGCTTTCTTT. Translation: CASSLQGRAFF.

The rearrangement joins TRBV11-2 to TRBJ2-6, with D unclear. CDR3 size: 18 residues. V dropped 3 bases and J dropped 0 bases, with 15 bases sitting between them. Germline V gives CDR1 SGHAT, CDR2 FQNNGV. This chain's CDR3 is CASSFGRQRYSGANVLTF. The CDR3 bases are TGTGCCAGCAGCTTTGGTCGTCAGAGATACTCTGGGGCCAACGTCCTGACTTTC.

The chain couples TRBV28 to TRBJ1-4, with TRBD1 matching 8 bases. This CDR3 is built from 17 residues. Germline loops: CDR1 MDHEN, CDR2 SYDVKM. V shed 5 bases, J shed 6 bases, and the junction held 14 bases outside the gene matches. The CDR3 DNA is TGTGCCAGCAGTCTAACCGACAGGGGAGATTCGGATGAAAAACTGTTTTTT. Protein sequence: CASSLTDRGDSDEKLFF.

CDR3 nucleotides: TGTGCCTGGAGCCCGGGGCCGTATGGCGAGCAGTACTTC. Amino acids: CAWSPGPYGEQYF. V usage is TRBV30 and J usage is TRBJ2-7; perhaps D is TRBD1 or TRBD2 (5 bases each). CDR3 length: 13 amino acids. The germline CDR1 and CDR2 sequences are GTSNPN and SVGIG (reference sequence). Trimming cost V 3 bases and J 6 bases, with 15 bases left between them.

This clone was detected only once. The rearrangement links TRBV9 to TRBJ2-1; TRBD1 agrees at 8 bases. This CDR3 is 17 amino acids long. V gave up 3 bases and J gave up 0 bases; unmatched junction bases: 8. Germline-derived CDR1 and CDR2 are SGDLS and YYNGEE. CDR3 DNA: TGTGCCAGCAGCGGGACAGGGCCCTTGAGCTCCTACAATGAGCAGTTCTTC. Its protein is CASSGTGPLSSYNEQFF.

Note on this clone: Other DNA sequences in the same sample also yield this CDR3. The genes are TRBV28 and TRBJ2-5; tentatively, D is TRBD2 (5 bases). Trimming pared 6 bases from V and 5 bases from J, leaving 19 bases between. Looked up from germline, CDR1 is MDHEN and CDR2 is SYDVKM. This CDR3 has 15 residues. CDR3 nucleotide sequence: TGTGCCAGCAGCCCTTTAGGCGGGTTACAGGAGACCCAGTACTTC. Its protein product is CASSPLGGLQETQYF.

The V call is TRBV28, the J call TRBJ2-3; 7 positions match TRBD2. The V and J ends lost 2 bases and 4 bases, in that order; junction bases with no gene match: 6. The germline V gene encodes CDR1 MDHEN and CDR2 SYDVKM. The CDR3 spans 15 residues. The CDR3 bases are TGTGCCAGCAGTTTAGCGGGAACTAGCGCAGATACGCAGTATTTT. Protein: CASSLAGTSADTQYF.